Shown below are 18 T cell receptor beta chains from a single sample sequenced in a study of CD8+CD57+ T cells in acquired aplastic anemia. Template material for TCR beta VDJ and CDR3 profiling consisted of genomic DNA. TCRdb ran MiXCR on the reads and lists one entry per CDR3 protein. The table records fewer than 200,000 distinct CDR3 sequences, less than 60% of them present only once. Selection for sequencing was limited to patients who had shown CD8+CD57+ cell expansion by flow cytometry. Material for sequencing was sorted CD4+, CD8+, or CD8+CD57+ T cells (not recorded which) from PBMCs. The receptors derive from a human donor with aplastic anemia.

The J gene is TRBJ2-5, the V gene TRBV2, with 9 bases matching TRBD2. The J segment lost 0 bases and the V segment lost 7 bases, leaving 15 bases of the junction unmatched. The CDR3 is 18 amino acids. Germline assignment: CDR1 SNHLY and CDR2 FYNNEI. The CDR3 sequence: CASNLAGLGGRDQETQYF. The CDR3 coding sequence is TGTGCCAGCAATCTAGCGGGGCTCGGGGGCCGTGACCAAGAGACCCAGTACTTC.

At least ten counts were recorded for this clonotype. The chain joins TRBV12-3 or TRBV12-4 to TRBJ1-1; maybe TRBD1 (6 bases). V lost 3 bases and J 6 bases, leaving 14 bases between the germline ends. The CDR3 totals 14 residues. CDR3 residues: CASSLGALGAEAFF. The CDR3 region has the DNA TGTGCCAGCAGTTTGGGGGCGCTTGGTGCTGAAGCTTTCTTT.

The rearrangement joins TRBV29-1 to TRBJ1-4; 7 bases align to TRBD1. Germline V gene sequence: CDR1 SQVTM, CDR2 ANQGSEA. The trim removed 6 bases at V and 8 bases at J, leaving 9 bases unmatched. The CDR3 totals 13 residues. CDR3 DNA sequence: TGCAGCGTCGAAAAAGCAGGGGGGGAAAAACTGTTTTTT. Its translation: CSVEKAGGEKLFF.

This rearrangement joins TRBV20-1 to TRBJ2-1; TRBD2 matches at 13 bases. Per the germline V gene, CDR1 is DFQATT and CDR2 is SNEGSKA (reference sequence). The junction had 8 bases not matched to a gene; V was cut back by 6 bases and J by 0 bases. CDR3 length equals 17 residues. The CDR3 bases are TGCAGTGCGGACGGGACTAGCGGGGTTAGCTCCTACAATGAGCAGTTCTTC. Its translation: CSADGTSGVSSYNEQFF.

This clonotype was seen many times. This chain joins TRBV10-1 and TRBJ1-3; D remains unclear. Trimming removed 4 bases at V and 0 bases at J, with 7 bases between. This CDR3 region has 14 residues. Germline loops: CDR1 WNHNN, CDR2 SYGVQD (reference sequence). The CDR3, as DNA: TGCGCCAGCAGTGCCAGGAGCTCTGGAAACACCATATATTTT. The encoded protein is CASSARSSGNTIYF.

Regarding this clonotype: This may be a read error: a much more frequent sequence differs by one nucleotide. The chain couples TRBV5-6 to TRBJ1-1; D call uncertain. This CDR3 comprises 15 residues. Trimming took 4 bases from V and 4 from J, leaving 17 bases between them. Germline CDR1 SGHDT, CDR2 YYEEEE. CDR3 loop: CASSIPGQTSTEAFF. DNA of the CDR3: TGTGCCAGCAGCATCCCCGGGCAGACGAGCACTGAAGCTTTCTTT.

The V call is TRBV7-8, the J call TRBJ2-5; D not resolved. Germline V CDR1 and CDR2: SGHVS, FQNEAQ. This CDR3 region has 15 residues. Trimming removed 3 bases from V and 5 bases from J, with 16 bases in between. CDR3 amino acids: CASSLPRRMGETQYF. CDR3 bases: TGTGCCAGCAGCTTGCCGCGGAGAATGGGGGAGACCCAGTACTTC.

In this sample, this clonotype turned up many times. This chain uses TRBV2 with TRBJ1-2; a possible D gene is TRBD1 (5 bases). V lost 3 bases to trimming and J lost 4 bases, with 9 bases between them. Germline CDR1 is SNHLY and CDR2 is FYNNEI. CDR3 size: 13 residues. The chain's CDR3 is CASSEGRFYGYTF. Written as DNA, the CDR3 is TGTGCCAGCAGTGAGGGGCGGTTCTATGGCTACACCTTC.

CDR3 coding DNA: TGTGCCAGCAGCCAAGGGGGACCAGCGGGCCCACGGGGAGGGAATGAGCAGTTCTTC. The encoded protein is CASSQGGPAGPRGGNEQFF. The chain combines TRBV4-2 with TRBJ2-1, with TRBD2 matching 7 bases. With 1 base clipped from V and 7 bases from J, the junction kept 19 bases outside the gene matches. Germline CDR1 is LGHNA and CDR2 is YNFKEQ. This CDR3 spans 19 amino acids.

The chain joins TRBV20-1 to TRBJ2-3; D is unresolved. Germline CDR1 is DFQATT and CDR2 is SNEGSKA (reference sequence). The length of the CDR3 is 12 residues. V lost 0 bases, J lost 5 bases, and 6 bases lay in between. The CDR3 nucleotides read TGCAGTGCTAGAGATCAGCAAGATACGCAGTATTTT. Its translation is CSARDQQDTQYF.

In this sample, this clonotype turned up a few times. The chain uses TRBV24-1 and TRBJ2-7; TRBD2 might be the D (6 bases). CDR1 is KGHDR and CDR2 is SFDVKD in the germline V gene. The CDR3 sequence is 13 residues long. The V and J ends lost 9 bases and 4 bases respectively, with 15 bases between them. CDR3 DNA sequence: TGTGCCACCGACCGGGACTTGGGTTACGAGCAGTACTTC. Protein product: CATDRDLGYEQYF.

This clonotype came up many times. The chain recombines TRBV4-2 with TRBJ2-2; possibly TRBD1 for D (5 bases). Germline lookup yields CDR1 LGHNA and CDR2 YNFKEQ. This CDR3 has 15 amino acids. V lost 1 base to trimming and J lost 5 bases, with 11 bases between them. CDR3: CASSQARVITGELFF. The CDR3 DNA reads TGTGCCAGCAGCCAAGCCAGGGTGATTACCGGGGAGCTGTTTTTT.

This clonotype has a handful of counts. Given the absence of the conserved phenylalanine or tryptophan at the CDR3 end, a read error is likely. The V and J genes are TRBV5-1 and TRBJ2-7; 13 positions agree with TRBD2. V lost 4 bases to trimming and J lost 6 bases; unmatched junction nucleotides: 13. CDR3 length: 17 amino acids. Germline V gene data show CDR1 as SGHRS and CDR2 as YFSETQ. The CDR3 coding sequence is TGCGCCAGCAGCCCATCTACCCCCGGACTAGCGGGGGCCGAGCAGTACCTC. It encodes CASSPSTPGLAGAEQYL.

V usage is TRBV5-5 and J usage is TRBJ2-7; D is perhaps TRBD1 (6 bases). Germline V CDR1 and CDR2: SGHKS, YYEKEE (reference sequence). V was cut by 2 bases and J by 0 bases, with 15 bases left in between. This CDR3 has 16 amino acids. The CDR3 here is CASSLLTGVRSYEQYF. The CDR3 bases are TGTGCCAGCAGCTTACTGACAGGCGTACGCTCCTACGAGCAGTACTTC.

This clonotype has just a few counts. A read error may explain this, as a much larger clone is one base away. CDR3 region: CASGYGTDPSPQHF. CDR3 bases: TGTGCCAGCGGCTACGGGACAGATCCATCGCCCCAGCATTTT. The J gene is TRBJ1-5, the V gene TRBV5-5, with 7 bases matching TRBD1. CDR3 length: 14 residues. Looked up from germline, CDR1 is SGHKS and CDR2 is YYEKEE (reference sequence). V lost 7 bases to trimming and J lost 9 bases; unmatched junction nucleotides: 13.

With regard to this clonotype: Its ends do not fully match the called genes, so a read error is possible. The chain carries TRBV10-3 and TRBJ1-2, with TRBD1 as a possible D gene (5 bases). This CDR3 contains 14 residues. The germline gives CDR1 ENHRY, CDR2 SYGVKD. In nucleotides, the CDR3 is TGTGCCGTCAGCCCACGGGACGGGGGTTATGGCTACACCTTC. It yields the protein CAVSPRDGGYGYTF.

Notes on this clonotype: A single base separates this from a much larger clone, so it may be a read error. This sequence joins TRBV6-1 and TRBJ1-3, with D hard to call. Germline CDR1 is MNHNS and CDR2 is SASEGT. The CDR3 length is 15 residues. The DNA of the CDR3 is TGTGCCAGCAGTACGACTCTCTTCTCTGGAAACACCACATATTTT. Its protein product is CASSTTLFSGNTTYF.

This clonotype appeared a single time. The chain couples TRBV19 to TRBJ2-7; 8 nucleotides align to TRBD1. CDR3 size: 13 residues. The V and J ends lost 4 bases and 8 bases, in that order; junction bases with no gene match: 7. Germline lookup yields CDR1 LNHDA and CDR2 SQIVND (reference sequence). CDR3 region: CASSTGTGKKQYF. The CDR3 coding sequence is TGTGCCAGTAGTACCGGGACAGGCAAGAAGCAGTACTTC.